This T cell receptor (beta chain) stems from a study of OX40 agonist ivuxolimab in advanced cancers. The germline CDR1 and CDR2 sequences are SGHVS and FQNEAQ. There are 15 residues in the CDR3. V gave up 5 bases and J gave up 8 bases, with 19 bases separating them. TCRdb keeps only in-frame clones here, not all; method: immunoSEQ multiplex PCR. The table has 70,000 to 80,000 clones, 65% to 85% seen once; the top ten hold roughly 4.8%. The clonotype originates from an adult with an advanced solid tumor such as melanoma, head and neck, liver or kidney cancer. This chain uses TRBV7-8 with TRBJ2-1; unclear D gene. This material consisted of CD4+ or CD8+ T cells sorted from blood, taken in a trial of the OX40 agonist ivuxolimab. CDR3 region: CASSTNLNLVYEQFF. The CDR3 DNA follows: TGTGCCAGCAGCACAAACTTAAACCTAGTATATGAGCAGTTCTTC.